This T cell receptor (beta chain) was found in a study of T cell changes during pregnancy in multiple sclerosis. Profiled with immunoSEQ multiplex PCR; TCRdb holds only in-frame clones, not every one. The sample lists approximately 37,000 clones; about 93% were seen once. The CDR3 consists of 14 residues. J gave up 7 bases and V 7 bases, and 4 bases lay outside the gene matches. Germline values: CDR1 SGHTA, CDR2 FQGNSA. V gene TRBV7-2 combines with J gene TRBJ2-1, with 13 bases that match TRBD2. Sequences were derived from CD4+ T cells from peripheral blood mononuclear cells, sampled in the third trimester of pregnancy. The sequence was obtained from a female donor in good health, enrolled as a control in a pregnancy study. The DNA of the CDR3 is TGTGCCAGCACCCCGACTAGCGGGAGGAATGAGCAGTTCTTC. Encoded protein: CASTPTSGRNEQFF.